These T cell receptor beta chains were read from a single sample in a study of T cell repertoires in cytomegalovirus infection. MiXCR was run by TCRdb on the reads, yielding one entry per CDR3 protein. Of about 160,000 distinct CDR3 sequences in the sample, approximately 17% are singletons; the top ten hold roughly 20%. What was sequenced was CD8+ T cells from PBMCs. The receptors come from a human donor in good health (CMV status not recorded). Some clones in this sample may be carry-over from other donors' samples. The CDR3 runs from the conserved cysteine through the conserved F or W. D genes are given only for firm matches. Only some rows state a clone size, as once, few, many or a class for expanded clones.

d_call: NA
v_call: TRBV7-9
j_call: TRBJ2-5
clone_size: NA
cdr3_length: 12
cdr3_nt: TGTGCCAGCAGCTTAGCCCGGGAGACCCAGTACTTC
cdr3_aa: CASSLARETQYF

d_call: NA
v_call: TRBV5-1
j_call: TRBJ1-1
clone_size: few
cdr3_length: 14
cdr3_nt: TGCGCCAGCAGCTTGGGTGTAGAGAACACTGAAGCTTTCTTT
cdr3_aa: CASSLGVENTEAFF

d_call: TRBD2
v_call: TRBV7-2
j_call: TRBJ2-1
clone_size: many
cdr3_length: 17
cdr3_nt: TGTGCCAGCAGCCCCAACGGGGGGGCGGGAAGGTACAATGAGCAGTTCTTC
cdr3_aa: CASSPNGGAGRYNEQFF

d_call: NA
v_call: TRBV7-8
j_call: TRBJ2-3
clone_size: few
cdr3_length: 13
cdr3_nt: TGTGCCAGCAGCTTAGGGGCTGCAGATACGCAGTATTTT
cdr3_aa: CASSLGAADTQYF

d_call: NA
v_call: TRBV9
j_call: TRBJ2-7
clone_size: NA
cdr3_length: 15
cdr3_nt: TGTGCCAGCAGCGTAGGTGGAGAAGGGCTCTACGAGCAGTACTTC
cdr3_aa: CASSVGGEGLYEQYF

d_call: NA
v_call: TRBV2
j_call: TRBJ2-2
clone_size: few
cdr3_length: 11
cdr3_nt: TGTGCCAGCAGTGAATTCGGGGAGCTGTTTTTT
cdr3_aa: CASSEFGELFF

d_call: TRBD2
v_call: TRBV28
j_call: TRBJ2-5
clone_size: few
cdr3_length: 18
cdr3_nt: TGTGCCAGCAGTTTTTCGACTAGCGGGAGAGAGTCGCGAGAGACCCAGTACTTC
cdr3_aa: CASSFSTSGRESRETQYF

d_call: TRBD1
v_call: TRBV7-8
j_call: TRBJ1-4
clone_size: NA
cdr3_length: 16
cdr3_nt: TGTGCCAGCAGCTACAGGGGGCCCGCAACTAATGAAAAACTGTTTTTT
cdr3_aa: CASSYRGPATNEKLFF

d_call: NA
v_call: TRBV28
j_call: TRBJ2-7
clone_size: few
cdr3_length: 16
cdr3_nt: TGTGCCAGCAGTTTATCGGGGACTGGAGTGGGATACGAGCAGTACTTC
cdr3_aa: CASSLSGTGVGYEQYF

d_call: NA
v_call: TRBV7-6
j_call: TRBJ2-1
clone_size: NA
cdr3_length: 14
cdr3_nt: TGTGCCAGCAGTGTTCAGTACCCAAGGAATGAGCAGTTCTTC
cdr3_aa: CASSVQYPRNEQFF

d_call: TRBD2
v_call: TRBV5-4
j_call: TRBJ2-1
clone_size: few
cdr3_length: 16
cdr3_nt: TGTGCCAGCAGCCACCACGGACTAGCGGCCAACAATGAGCAGTTCTTC
cdr3_aa: CASSHHGLAANNEQFF

d_call: TRBD2
v_call: TRBV27
j_call: TRBJ2-3
clone_size: NA
cdr3_length: 17
cdr3_nt: TGTGCCAGCAGTTTAGGGACTAGTCCGACTAGCACAGATACGCAGTATTTT
cdr3_aa: CASSLGTSPTSTDTQYF

d_call: NA
v_call: TRBV12-3/TRBV12-4
j_call: TRBJ1-5
clone_size: many
cdr3_length: 14
cdr3_nt: TGTGCCAGCAGTTTAGGGCCGAGCAATCAGCCCCAGCATTTT
cdr3_aa: CASSLGPSNQPQHF

d_call: TRBD2
v_call: TRBV7-8
j_call: TRBJ2-1
clone_size: few
cdr3_length: 17
cdr3_nt: TGTGCCAGCAGCTTGTCGGATAGCGGGTACTCCTACAATGAGCAGTTCTTC
cdr3_aa: CASSLSDSGYSYNEQFF

d_call: TRBD1
v_call: TRBV25-1
j_call: TRBJ2-7
clone_size: NA
cdr3_length: 14
cdr3_nt: TGTGCCAGCAGTGAAGGGCAGGGGGCGTACGAGCAGTACTTC
cdr3_aa: CASSEGQGAYEQYF

d_call: NA
v_call: TRBV10-3
j_call: TRBJ1-5
clone_size: few
cdr3_length: 12
cdr3_nt: TGTGCCATCAGTGAGGCTAATCAGCCCCAGCATTTT
cdr3_aa: CAISEANQPQHF

d_call: TRBD2
v_call: TRBV7-9
j_call: TRBJ2-5
clone_size: few
cdr3_length: 15
cdr3_nt: TGTGCCAGCAGCCTTGGGACTAGCGGGAGCAGGACCCAGTACTTC
cdr3_aa: CASSLGTSGSRTQYF

d_call: TRBD2
v_call: TRBV14
j_call: TRBJ2-7
clone_size: few
cdr3_length: 14
cdr3_nt: TGTGCCAGCAGCCAGGCTAGCGGCTCCTACGAGCAGTACTTC
cdr3_aa: CASSQASGSYEQYF

d_call: NA
v_call: TRBV7-2
j_call: TRBJ2-1
clone_size: few
cdr3_length: 14
cdr3_nt: TGTGCCAGCAGCTTAGCGATGATGCTCGATGAGCAGTTCTTC
cdr3_aa: CASSLAMMLDEQFF

d_call: TRBD1
v_call: TRBV15
j_call: TRBJ2-3
clone_size: NA
cdr3_length: 15
cdr3_nt: TGTGCCACCACCTGGGACAGGGAGACCACAGATACGCAGTATTTT
cdr3_aa: CATTWDRETTDTQYF

d_call: NA
v_call: TRBV2
j_call: TRBJ2-1
clone_size: few
cdr3_length: 15
cdr3_nt: TGTGCCAGCATTCGATACGGGGGGCTATTAGATGAGCAGTTCTTC
cdr3_aa: CASIRYGGLLDEQFF

d_call: NA
v_call: TRBV7-2
j_call: TRBJ2-7
clone_size: NA
cdr3_length: 12
cdr3_nt: TGTGCCAGCAGCTTCCCCTACTACGAGCAGTACTTC
cdr3_aa: CASSFPYYEQYF

d_call: TRBD2
v_call: TRBV7-2
j_call: TRBJ2-1
clone_size: NA
cdr3_length: 15
cdr3_nt: TGTGCCAGCAGGGATAGCGGGCGTTATAACAATGAGCAGTTCTTC
cdr3_aa: CASRDSGRYNNEQFF

d_call: NA
v_call: TRBV7-8
j_call: TRBJ2-1
clone_size: few
cdr3_length: 14
cdr3_nt: TGTGCCAGCAGCGAGTTAGCCTCCTACAATGAGCAGTTCTTC
cdr3_aa: CASSELASYNEQFF

d_call: NA
v_call: TRBV6-1
j_call: TRBJ1-2
clone_size: NA
cdr3_length: 14
cdr3_nt: TGTGCCAGCAGTGAATTGGCCAGGGTCTACGGCTACACCTTC
cdr3_aa: CASSELARVYGYTF

d_call: NA
v_call: TRBV20-1
j_call: TRBJ2-3
clone_size: few
cdr3_length: 16
cdr3_nt: TGCAGTGCTAGAGGTGGTCGGGACTTGGGGGCAGATACGCAGTATTTT
cdr3_aa: CSARGGRDLGADTQYF

d_call: TRBD1
v_call: TRBV28
j_call: TRBJ1-2
clone_size: few
cdr3_length: 15
cdr3_nt: TGTGCCAGCAGTTTTAGGGACAGGGCATGGTATGGCTACACCTTC
cdr3_aa: CASSFRDRAWYGYTF

d_call: NA
v_call: TRBV7-9
j_call: TRBJ1-2
clone_size: few
cdr3_length: 12
cdr3_nt: TGTGCCAGCAGCTTACTCAGGGATGGCTACACCTTC
cdr3_aa: CASSLLRDGYTF

d_call: NA
v_call: TRBV5-5
j_call: TRBJ2-1
clone_size: NA
cdr3_length: 16
cdr3_nt: TGTGCCAGCAGCTTGGAGGTCGGGAGACCCAAGGATGAGCAGTTCTTC
cdr3_aa: CASSLEVGRPKDEQFF

d_call: TRBD2
v_call: TRBV19
j_call: TRBJ2-7
clone_size: NA
cdr3_length: 15
cdr3_nt: TGTGCCAGTAGTGGATCTAGCGGACTAAGTCACGAGCAGTACTTC
cdr3_aa: CASSGSSGLSHEQYF

d_call: NA
v_call: TRBV28
j_call: TRBJ2-1
clone_size: many
cdr3_length: 13
cdr3_nt: TGTGCCAGCGTCGGGGGGCAAGACAATGAGCAGTTCTTC
cdr3_aa: CASVGGQDNEQFF

d_call: TRBD1
v_call: TRBV7-8
j_call: TRBJ2-5
clone_size: many
cdr3_length: 13
cdr3_nt: TGTGCCAGCAGCGGACGGGACAGAGAGACCCAGTACTTC
cdr3_aa: CASSGRDRETQYF

d_call: TRBD1
v_call: TRBV6-1
j_call: TRBJ1-6
clone_size: many
cdr3_length: 16
cdr3_nt: TGTGCCAGCAGTGAAGCGGTAGGACAGGGGGATTCACCCCTCCACTTT
cdr3_aa: CASSEAVGQGDSPLHF

d_call: NA
v_call: TRBV12-3/TRBV12-4
j_call: TRBJ1-2
clone_size: few
cdr3_length: 11
cdr3_nt: TGTGCCAGCGGGGGATTCTATGGCTACACCTTC
cdr3_aa: CASGGFYGYTF

d_call: NA
v_call: TRBV12-3/TRBV12-4
j_call: TRBJ2-7
clone_size: NA
cdr3_length: 15
cdr3_nt: TGTGCCAGCAGTTTAGCGGGGCCTACTCTCTACGAGCAGTACTTC
cdr3_aa: CASSLAGPTLYEQYF

d_call: NA
v_call: TRBV28
j_call: TRBJ2-1
clone_size: few
cdr3_length: 16
cdr3_nt: TGTGCCAGCAGTTTTGTGGCGGGCGGCCACTACAATGAGCAGTTCTTC
cdr3_aa: CASSFVAGGHYNEQFF

d_call: TRBD1
v_call: TRBV11-3
j_call: TRBJ2-1
clone_size: NA
cdr3_length: 16
cdr3_nt: TGTGCCAGCAGCCCACAGGGGCGCAAGGCCTACAATGAGCAGTTCTTC
cdr3_aa: CASSPQGRKAYNEQFF

d_call: NA
v_call: TRBV6-2/TRBV6-3
j_call: TRBJ2-7
clone_size: NA
cdr3_length: 16
cdr3_nt: TGTGCCAGCACCCCAGTCAGGGGCCTATTAATCTACGAGCAGTACTTC
cdr3_aa: CASTPVRGLLIYEQYF

d_call: NA
v_call: TRBV29-1
j_call: TRBJ1-2
clone_size: NA
cdr3_length: 13
cdr3_nt: TGCAGCGTTGAACGAGGTGAGCTATATGGCTACACCTTC
cdr3_aa: CSVERGELYGYTF

d_call: NA
v_call: TRBV15
j_call: TRBJ1-1
clone_size: NA
cdr3_length: 15
cdr3_nt: TGTGCCACCAGCATACAGGGAAGGGGAAACACTGAAGCTTTTTTT
cdr3_aa: CATSIQGRGNTEAFF

d_call: NA
v_call: TRBV2
j_call: TRBJ2-3
clone_size: NA
cdr3_length: 13
cdr3_nt: TGTGCCAGCAGTGCGGTACAGACAGATACGCAGTATTTT
cdr3_aa: CASSAVQTDTQYF